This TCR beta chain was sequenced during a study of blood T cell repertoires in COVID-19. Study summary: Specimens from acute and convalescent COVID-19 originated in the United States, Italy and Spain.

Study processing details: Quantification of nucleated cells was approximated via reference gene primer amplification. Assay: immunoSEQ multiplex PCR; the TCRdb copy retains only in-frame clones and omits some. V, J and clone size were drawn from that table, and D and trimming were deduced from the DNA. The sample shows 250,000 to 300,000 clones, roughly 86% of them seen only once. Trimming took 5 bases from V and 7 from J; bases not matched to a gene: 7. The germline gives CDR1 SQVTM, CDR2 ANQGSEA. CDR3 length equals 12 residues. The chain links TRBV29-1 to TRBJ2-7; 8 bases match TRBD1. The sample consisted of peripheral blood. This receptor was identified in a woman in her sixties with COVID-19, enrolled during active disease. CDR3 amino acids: CSVIQGVGEQYF. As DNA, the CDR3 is TGCAGCGTTATACAGGGGGTGGGGGAGCAGTACTTC.